This T cell receptor beta chain was sequenced in a study of T cells after yellow fever vaccination. Study outcomes and limitations: The secondary response was weaker but peaked faster, day 5 versus 15. A small share of clonotypes appeared in both CD4 and CD8 compartments. Most clones from primary vaccination were detected again post-booster (just over 95% CD4, about 88% CD8).

The ends were cut back, 8 bases at V and 0 bases at J, with 20 bases in the middle. This CDR3 comprises 18 residues. Conversion of TCR transcripts into cDNA relied on 5'RACE template switching, which added a universal primer site and UMIs. Using its own MiXCR run on the 5' RACE reads, TCRdb lists one record per CDR3 protein. The sample records more than 95,000 distinct CDR3 sequences, 7.4% being singletons. Comments on this clonotype: Its cognate antigen is unknown.

The TCR sequence derives from a young man who received the YFV17D yellow fever vaccine. This sample comprised CD4+ T cells sorted from PBMCs, obtained 9 to 10 days after the first yellow fever vaccination. The chain links TRBV12-3 or TRBV12-4 to TRBJ2-6, with a possible D match to TRBD2 (5 bases). CDR3 loop: CASRTGATGSSGANVLTF. In DNA form, the CDR3 reads TGTGCCAGCCGGACTGGCGCGACCGGGTCCTCTGGGGCCAACGTCCTGACTTTC.